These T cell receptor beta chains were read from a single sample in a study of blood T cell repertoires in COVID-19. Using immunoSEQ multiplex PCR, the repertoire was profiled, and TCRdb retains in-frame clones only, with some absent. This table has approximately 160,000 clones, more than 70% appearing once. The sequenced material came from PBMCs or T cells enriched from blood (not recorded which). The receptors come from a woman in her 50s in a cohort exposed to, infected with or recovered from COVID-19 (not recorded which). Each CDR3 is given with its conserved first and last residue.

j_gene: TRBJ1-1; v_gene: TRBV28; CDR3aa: CASRAGGTEAFF
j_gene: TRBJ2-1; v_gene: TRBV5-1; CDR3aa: CASSGGGGAYNEQFF
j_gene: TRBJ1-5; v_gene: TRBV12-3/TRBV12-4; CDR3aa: CASSLGVGEPQHF
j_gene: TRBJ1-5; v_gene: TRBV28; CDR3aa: CASMVGGVSQPQHF
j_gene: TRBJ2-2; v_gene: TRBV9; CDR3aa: CASSVAGGSRELFF
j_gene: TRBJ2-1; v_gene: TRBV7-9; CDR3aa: CASSFPSASSYNEQFF
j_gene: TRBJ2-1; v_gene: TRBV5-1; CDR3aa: CASSLAGTGAYNEQFF
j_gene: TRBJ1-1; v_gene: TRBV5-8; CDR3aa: CASSLILGTEAFF
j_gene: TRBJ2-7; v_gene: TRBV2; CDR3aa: CASSRQGEQYF
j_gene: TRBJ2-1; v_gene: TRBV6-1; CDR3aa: CASSEVGAGGSSYNEQFF
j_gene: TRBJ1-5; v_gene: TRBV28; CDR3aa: CASSFIRNKNSQPQHF
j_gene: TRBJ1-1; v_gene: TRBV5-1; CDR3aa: CASSLWAGRLDTEAFF
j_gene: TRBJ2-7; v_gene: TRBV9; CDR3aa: CASSVVAGAYEQYF
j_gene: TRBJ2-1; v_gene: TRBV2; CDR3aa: CASRAIEEQFF
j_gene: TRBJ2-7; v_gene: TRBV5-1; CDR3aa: CASSLRQDSSYEQYF
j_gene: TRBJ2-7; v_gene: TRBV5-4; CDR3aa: CASSSPGVVAQYF
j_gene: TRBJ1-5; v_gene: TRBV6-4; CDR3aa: CASSLRFGNQPQHF
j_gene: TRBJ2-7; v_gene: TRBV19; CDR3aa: CASSIYGGPSYEQYF
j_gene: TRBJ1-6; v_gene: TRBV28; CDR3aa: CASSSPRDRLYSPLHF
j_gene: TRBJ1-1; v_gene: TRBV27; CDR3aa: CASSDDSGQANTEAFF
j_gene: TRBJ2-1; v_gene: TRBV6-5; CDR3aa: CASSQSSGSYNEQFF
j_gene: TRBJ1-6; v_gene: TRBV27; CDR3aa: CASSRAVESPLHF
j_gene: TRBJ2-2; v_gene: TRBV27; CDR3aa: CASSYRTSGILGIRELFF